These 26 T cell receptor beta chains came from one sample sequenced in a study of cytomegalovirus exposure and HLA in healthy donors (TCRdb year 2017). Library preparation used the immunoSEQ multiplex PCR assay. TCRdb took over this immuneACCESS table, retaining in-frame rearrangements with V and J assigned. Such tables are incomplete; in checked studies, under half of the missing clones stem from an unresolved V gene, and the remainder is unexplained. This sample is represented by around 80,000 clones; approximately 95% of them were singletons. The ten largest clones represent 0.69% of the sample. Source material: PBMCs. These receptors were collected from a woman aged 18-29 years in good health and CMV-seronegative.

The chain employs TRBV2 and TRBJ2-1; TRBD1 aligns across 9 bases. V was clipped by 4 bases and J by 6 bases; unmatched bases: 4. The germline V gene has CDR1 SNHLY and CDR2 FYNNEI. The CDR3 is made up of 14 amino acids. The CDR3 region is CASSVGQGPNEQFF. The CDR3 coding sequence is TGTGCCAGCAGTGTAGGACAGGGGCCCAATGAGCAGTTCTTC.

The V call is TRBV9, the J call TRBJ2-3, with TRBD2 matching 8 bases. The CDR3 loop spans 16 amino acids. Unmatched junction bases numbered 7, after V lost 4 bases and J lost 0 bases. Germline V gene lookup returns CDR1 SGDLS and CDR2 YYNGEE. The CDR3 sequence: CASSLGGARSTDTQYF. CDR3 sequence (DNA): TGTGCCAGCAGCCTCGGGGGGGCAAGGAGCACAGATACGCAGTATTTT.

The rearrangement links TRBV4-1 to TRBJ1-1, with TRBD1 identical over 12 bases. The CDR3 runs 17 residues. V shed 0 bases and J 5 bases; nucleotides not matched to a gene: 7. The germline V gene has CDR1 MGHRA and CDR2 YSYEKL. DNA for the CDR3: TGCGCCAGCAGCCAAGATCCAGGGACAGGGGGCTGGACTGAAGCTTTCTTT. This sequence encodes CASSQDPGTGGWTEAFF.

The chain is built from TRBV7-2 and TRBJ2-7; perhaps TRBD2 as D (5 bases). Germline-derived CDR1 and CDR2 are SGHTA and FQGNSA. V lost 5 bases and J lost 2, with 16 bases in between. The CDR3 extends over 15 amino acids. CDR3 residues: CASSLRAVPPYEQYF. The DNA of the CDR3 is TGTGCCAGCAGCCTGAGAGCGGTACCCCCCTACGAGCAGTACTTC.

The CDR3 DNA is TGTGCCAGCAGCGCCCATCCCCAGACAAGTGGGGCCAACGTCCTGACTTTC. Amino acids: CASSAHPQTSGANVLTF. This sequence joins TRBV9 and TRBJ2-6; no firm D call. This CDR3 has 17 residues. Between the trimmed V and J ends, which lost 3 bases and 3 bases, there was a span of 16 bases. CDR1 is SGDLS and CDR2 is YYNGEE in the germline V gene.

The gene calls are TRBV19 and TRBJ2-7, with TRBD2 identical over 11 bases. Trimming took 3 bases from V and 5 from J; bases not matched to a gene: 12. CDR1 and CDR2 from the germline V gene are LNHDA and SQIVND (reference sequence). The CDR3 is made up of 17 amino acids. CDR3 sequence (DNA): TGTGCCAGTAGTATCATCCTTTTTAGCGGGAGGGCCGACGAGCAGTACTTC. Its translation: CASSIILFSGRADEQYF.

The DNA for the CDR3 is TGTGCCAGCAGCTTAGCAGGGAGCGGGGTGAGCTATGGCTACACCTTC. This sequence encodes CASSLAGSGVSYGYTF. The chain uses TRBV7-2 and TRBJ1-2; D call uncertain. CDR1 and CDR2 (germline): SGHTA, FQGNSA. The CDR3 runs 16 residues. Trimming cost V 0 bases and J 4 bases, with 15 bases left between them.

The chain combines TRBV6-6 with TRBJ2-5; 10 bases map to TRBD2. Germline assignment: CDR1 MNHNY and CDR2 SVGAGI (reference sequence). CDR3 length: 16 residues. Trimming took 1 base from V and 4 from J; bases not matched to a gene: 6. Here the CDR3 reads CASSYYPAGGGETQYF. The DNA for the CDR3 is TGTGCCAGCAGTTACTACCCAGCGGGAGGGGGAGAGACCCAGTACTTC.

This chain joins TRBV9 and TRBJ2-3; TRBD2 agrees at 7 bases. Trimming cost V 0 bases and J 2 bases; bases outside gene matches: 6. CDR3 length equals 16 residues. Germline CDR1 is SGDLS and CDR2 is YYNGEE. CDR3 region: CASSVAGTMITDTQYF. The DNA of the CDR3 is TGTGCCAGCAGCGTAGCCGGGACTATGATCACAGATACGCAGTATTTT. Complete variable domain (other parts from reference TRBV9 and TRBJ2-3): DSGVTQTPKHLITATGQRVTLRCSPRSGDLSVYWYQQSLDQGLQFLIQYYNGEERAKGNILERFSAQQFPDLHSELNLSSLELGDSALYFCASSVAGTMITDTQYFGPGTRLTVL.

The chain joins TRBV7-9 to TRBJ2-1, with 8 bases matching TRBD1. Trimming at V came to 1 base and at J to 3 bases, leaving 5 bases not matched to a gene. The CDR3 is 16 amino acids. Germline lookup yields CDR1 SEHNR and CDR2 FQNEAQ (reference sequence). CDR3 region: CASSLVGQGVYNEQFF. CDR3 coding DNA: TGTGCCAGCAGCTTAGTTGGACAGGGCGTCTACAATGAGCAGTTCTTC.

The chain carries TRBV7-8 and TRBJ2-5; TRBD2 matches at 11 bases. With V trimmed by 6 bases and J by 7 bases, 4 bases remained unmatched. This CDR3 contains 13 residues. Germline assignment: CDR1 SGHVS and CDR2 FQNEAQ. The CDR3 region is CASRLAGDRTQYF. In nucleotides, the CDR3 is TGTGCCAGCAGACTAGCGGGAGACAGGACCCAGTACTTC.

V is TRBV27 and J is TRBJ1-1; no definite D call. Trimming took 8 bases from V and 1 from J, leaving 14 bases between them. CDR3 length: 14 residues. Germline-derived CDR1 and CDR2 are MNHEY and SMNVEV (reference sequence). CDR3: CASASDTQNTEAFF. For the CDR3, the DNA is TGTGCCAGCGCTTCCGACACACAGAACACTGAAGCTTTCTTT.

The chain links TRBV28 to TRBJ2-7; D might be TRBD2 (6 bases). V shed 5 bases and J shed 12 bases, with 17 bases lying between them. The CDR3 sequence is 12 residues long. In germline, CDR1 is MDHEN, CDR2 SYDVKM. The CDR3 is CASSPRPGTGYF. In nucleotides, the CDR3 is TGTGCCAGCAGTCCAAGACCCGGGACTGGGTACTTC.

The CDR3 nucleotides read TGTGCCAGCTCACCATCCGGGGACTCTGGAAACACCATATATTTT. It translates to CASSPSGDSGNTIYF. The chain employs TRBV18 and TRBJ1-3; D not certain. V was trimmed by 2 bases and J by 0 bases, leaving 8 bases between them. This CDR3 region has 15 residues. Germline CDR1 and CDR2: KGHSH and LQKENI.

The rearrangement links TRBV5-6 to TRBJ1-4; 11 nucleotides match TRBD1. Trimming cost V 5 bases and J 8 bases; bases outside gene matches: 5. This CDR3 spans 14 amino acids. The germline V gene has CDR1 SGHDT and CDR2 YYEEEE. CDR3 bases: TGTGCCAGCAGTCCGGGACAGGGGGACGAAAAACTGTTTTTT. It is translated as CASSPGQGDEKLFF.

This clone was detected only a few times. The CDR3 region has the DNA TGTGCCAGCAGTTTAGTCTACACCGGGGAGCTGTTTTTT. Amino acids: CASSLVYTGELFF. The chain employs TRBV27 and TRBJ2-2; D is ambiguous. Deletions cut 2 bases from V and 3 bases from J, with 4 bases between. The CDR3 is 13 residues long. The germline V gene encodes CDR1 MNHEY and CDR2 SMNVEV (reference sequence).

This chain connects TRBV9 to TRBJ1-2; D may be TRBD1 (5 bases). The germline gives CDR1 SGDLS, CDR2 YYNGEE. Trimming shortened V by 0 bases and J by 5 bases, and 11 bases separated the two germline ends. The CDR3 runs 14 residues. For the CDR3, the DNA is TGTGCCAGCAGCGTAGGGGACTTTCCGTATGGCTACACCTTC. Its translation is CASSVGDFPYGYTF.

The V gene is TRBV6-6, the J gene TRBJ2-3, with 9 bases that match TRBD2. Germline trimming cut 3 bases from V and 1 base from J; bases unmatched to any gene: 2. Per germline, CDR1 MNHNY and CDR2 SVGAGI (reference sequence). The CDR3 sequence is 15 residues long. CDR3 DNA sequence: TGTGCCAGCAGTTATAGGACTAGCGGCACAGATACGCAGTATTTT. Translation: CASSYRTSGTDTQYF.

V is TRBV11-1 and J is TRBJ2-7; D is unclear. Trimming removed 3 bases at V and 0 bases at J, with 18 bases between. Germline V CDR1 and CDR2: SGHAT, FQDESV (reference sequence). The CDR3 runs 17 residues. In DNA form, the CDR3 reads TGTGCCAGCAGCTTGGTACCCACGGCTAGAATCTCCTACGAGCAGTACTTC. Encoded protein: CASSLVPTARISYEQYF.

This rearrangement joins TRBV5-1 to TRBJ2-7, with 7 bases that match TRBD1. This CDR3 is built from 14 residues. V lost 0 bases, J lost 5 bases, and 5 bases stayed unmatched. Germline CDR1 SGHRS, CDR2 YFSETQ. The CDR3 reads CASSLGQGVNEQYF. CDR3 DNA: TGCGCCAGCAGCTTGGGGCAGGGGGTCAACGAGCAGTACTTC. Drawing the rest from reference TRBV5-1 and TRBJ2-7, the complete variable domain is KAGVTQTPRYLIKTRGQQVTLSCSPISGHRSVSWYQQTPGQGLQFLFEYFSETQRNKGNFPGRFSGRQFSNSRSEMNVSTLELGDSALYLCASSLGQGVNEQYFGPGTRLTVT.

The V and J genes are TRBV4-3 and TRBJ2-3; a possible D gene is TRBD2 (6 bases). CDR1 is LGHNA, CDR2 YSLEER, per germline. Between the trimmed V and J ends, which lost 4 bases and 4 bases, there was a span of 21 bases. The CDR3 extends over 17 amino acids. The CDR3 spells CASSLLNERRGSDTQYF. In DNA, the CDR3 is TGCGCCAGCAGCCTACTAAACGAGCGTCGGGGGTCAGATACGCAGTATTTT.

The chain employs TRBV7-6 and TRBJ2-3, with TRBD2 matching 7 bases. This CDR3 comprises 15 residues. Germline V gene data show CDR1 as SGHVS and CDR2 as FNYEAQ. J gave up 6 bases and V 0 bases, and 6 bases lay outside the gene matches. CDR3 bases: TGTGCCAGCAGCTTAGCCCCGGGGGAGGGGGATACGCAGTATTTT. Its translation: CASSLAPGEGDTQYF.

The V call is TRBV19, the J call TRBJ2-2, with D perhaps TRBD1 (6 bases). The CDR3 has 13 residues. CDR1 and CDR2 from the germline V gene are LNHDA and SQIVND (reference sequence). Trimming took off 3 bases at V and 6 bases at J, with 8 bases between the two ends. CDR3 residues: CASSIAGAGELFF. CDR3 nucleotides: TGTGCCAGTAGTATCGCAGGGGCCGGGGAGCTGTTTTTT.

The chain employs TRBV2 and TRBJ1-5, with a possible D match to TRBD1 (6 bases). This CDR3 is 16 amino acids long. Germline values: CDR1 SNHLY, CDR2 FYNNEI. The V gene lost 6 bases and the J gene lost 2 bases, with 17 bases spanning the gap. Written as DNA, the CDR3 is TGTGCCAGCAGGGACGGACAGCCCCTGGGCAATCAGCCCCAGCATTTT. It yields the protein CASRDGQPLGNQPQHF.

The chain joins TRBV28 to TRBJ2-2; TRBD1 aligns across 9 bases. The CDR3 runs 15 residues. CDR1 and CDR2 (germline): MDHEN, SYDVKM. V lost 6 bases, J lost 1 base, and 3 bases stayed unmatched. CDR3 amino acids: CASRGQGLNTGELFF. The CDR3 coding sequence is TGTGCCAGCAGGGGACAGGGATTGAACACCGGGGAGCTGTTTTTT.

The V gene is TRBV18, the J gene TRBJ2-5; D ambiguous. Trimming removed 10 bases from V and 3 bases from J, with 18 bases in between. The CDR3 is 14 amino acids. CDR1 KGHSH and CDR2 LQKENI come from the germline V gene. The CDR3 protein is CATSGSRNEETQYF. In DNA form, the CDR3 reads TGTGCCACCTCGGGCAGCCGAAACGAAGAGACCCAGTACTTC.